Listed here is a single TCR beta chain. This specimen belongs to a study of T-cell memory formation after mild COVID-19. TCRdb reprocessed the 5' RACE reads with MiXCR, giving one entry per CDR3 protein. The sample shows about 470,000 distinct CDR3 sequences, 20% to 30% of them seen only once. The CDR3 spans 15 residues. Deletions cut 0 bases from V and 5 bases from J, with 15 bases between. The V gene's germline CDR1 is DFQATT and CDR2 SNEGSKA (reference sequence). The source of this sequence is an adult woman who had mild COVID-19 (a few samples of this study predate the infection). Cell type and time point are not known. The V gene is TRBV20-1, the J gene TRBJ2-3, with D perhaps TRBD2 (6 bases). What was sequenced was PBMCs or a T cell subset sorted from them (not recorded which). The CDR3 DNA sequence: TGCAGTGCTAGAGAGACTAGGGAGGCGGGAGATACGCAGTATTTT. This sequence encodes CSARETREAGDTQYF.